The 17 T cell receptor beta chains in this list originate from one sample, sequenced in a study of blood T cell repertoires in COVID-19. Using immunoSEQ multiplex PCR, the repertoire was profiled, and TCRdb retains in-frame clones only, with some absent. The sample gives 300,000 to 400,000 clones, around 89% of which show up once; 3% is in the top ten. The sequenced sample was peripheral blood. These receptors were obtained from a woman aged 25-40 years with COVID-19, enrolled during active disease.

V and J are TRBV4-3 and TRBJ2-2, with 8 bases aligning to TRBD2. The CDR3 totals 18 residues. Unmatched junction bases numbered 8, after V lost 2 bases and J lost 0 bases. CDR1 is LGHNA, CDR2 YSLEER, per germline. In nucleotides, the CDR3 is TGCGCCAGCAGCCAATTTCGGACTAGCACCACGAACACCGGGGAGCTGTTTTTT. It encodes CASSQFRTSTTNTGELFF.

This clone has only a few counts. V is TRBV4-1 and J is TRBJ1-3; TRBD1 is a possible D gene (5 bases). Germline V gene data show CDR1 as MGHRA and CDR2 as YSYEKL. This CDR3 contains 17 residues. V lost 5 bases and J lost 4, with 21 bases in between. The DNA for the CDR3 is TGCGCCAGCAGCAAAACGGGACTTACGGCAGGAGGAAACACCATATATTTT. Amino acids: CASSKTGLTAGGNTIYF.

The chain is built from TRBV7-2 and TRBJ2-7, with D possibly matching TRBD1 (6 bases). Between the trimmed V and J ends, which lost 3 bases and 6 bases, there was a span of 12 bases. Germline V gene lookup returns CDR1 SGHTA and CDR2 FQGNSA. The CDR3 is made up of 13 amino acids. CDR3 protein: CASSLNRVAEQYF. As DNA, the CDR3 is TGTGCCAGCAGCTTGAACAGGGTAGCCGAGCAGTACTTC. Full variable domain (rest looked up from reference TRBV7-2 and TRBJ2-7): GAGVSQSPSNKVTEKGKDVELRCDPISGHTALYWYRQSLGQGLEFLIYFQGNSAPDKSGLPSDRFSAERTGGSVSTLTIQRTQQEDSAVYLCASSLNRVAEQYFGPGTRLTVT.

V gene TRBV28 combines with J gene TRBJ1-2; tentatively, D is TRBD1 (6 bases). Germline V CDR1 and CDR2: MDHEN, SYDVKM. The V gene lost 5 bases and the J gene lost 3 bases, with 13 bases spanning the gap. The CDR3 has 14 residues. In nucleotides, the CDR3 is TGTGCCAGCAGTCCCCCGACAGGCCACTATGGCTACACCTTC. It is translated as CASSPPTGHYGYTF.

The chain has TRBV28 and TRBJ1-5; 10 positions agree with TRBD1. Germline-derived CDR1 and CDR2 are MDHEN and SYDVKM. CDR3 length: 15 residues. V was pared by 5 bases and J by 7 bases, with 8 bases of the junction left unmatched. CDR3 DNA sequence: TGTGCCAGCAGTCCCCCGACAGGGGGCGCACAGCCCCAGCATTTT. Residues: CASSPPTGGAQPQHF. Supplemented by reference TRBV28 and TRBJ1-5, the full variable domain reads DVKVTQSSRYLVKRTGEKVFLECVQDMDHENMFWYRQDPGLGLRLIYFSYDVKMKEKGDIPEGYSVSREKKERFSLILESASTNQTSMYLCASSPPTGGAQPQHFGDGTRLSIL.

This rearrangement joins TRBV5-4 to TRBJ2-1, with D tentatively TRBD1 (5 bases). Germline V gene lookup returns CDR1 SGHNT and CDR2 YYREEE (reference sequence). CDR3 length equals 15 residues. Trimming removed 0 bases from V and 6 bases from J, with 13 bases in between. CDR3 sequence reads: CASSLGGLGPNEQFF. CDR3 sequence (DNA): TGTGCCAGCAGCTTGGGGGGCCTTGGTCCCAATGAGCAGTTCTTC.

This clone has a single count. The gene calls are TRBV3-1 (or the pseudogene TRBV3-2) and TRBJ1-2; TRBD1 matches at 9 bases. The CDR3 is 18 amino acids. V lost 6 bases to trimming and J lost 2 bases; unmatched junction nucleotides: 16. CDR1 and CDR2 from the germline V gene are LGHDT and YNNKEL (reference sequence). The CDR3 DNA is TGTGCCAGCAGGTTATTAAGCAGACAGGGGGGGGTCAACTATGGCTACACCTTC. The encoded protein is CASRLLSRQGGVNYGYTF.

This clone was picked up one time. The chain has TRBV19 and TRBJ2-1; D possibly corresponds to TRBD1 (5 bases). CDR3 length equals 13 residues. Germline CDR1 is LNHDA and CDR2 is SQIVND (reference sequence). The V and J ends lost 5 bases and 3 bases respectively, with 8 bases between them. CDR3 sequence reads: CASSLGHYNEQFF. DNA for the CDR3: TGTGCCAGTAGTCTCGGACACTACAATGAGCAGTTCTTC. Drawing the rest from reference TRBV19 and TRBJ2-1, the complete variable domain is DGGITQSPKYLFRKEGQNVTLSCEQNLNHDAMYWYRQDPGQGLRLIYYSQIVNDFQKGDIAEGYSVSREKKESFPLTVTSAQKNPTAFYLCASSLGHYNEQFFGPGTRLTVL.

The J gene is TRBJ2-7, the V gene TRBV6-5; the match to TRBD1 covers 9 bases. V lost 6 bases to trimming and J lost 3 bases; unmatched junction nucleotides: 6. This CDR3 spans 14 amino acids. CDR1 and CDR2 from the germline V gene are MNHEY and SVGAGI. CDR3 DNA: TGTGCCAGCAGGCCGGGACAGGGTAACTACGAGCAGTACGTC. As protein: CASRPGQGNYEQYV.

This rearrangement joins TRBV2 to TRBJ2-4, with a possible D match to TRBD1 (6 bases). There are 16 residues in the CDR3. CDR1 is SNHLY, CDR2 FYNNEI, per germline. With 6 bases removed from V and 2 bases from J, the gap between germline ends came to 17 bases. The CDR3 sequence is CASSEQGPTSKNIQYF. CDR3 in DNA: TGTGCCAGCAGCGAACAGGGTCCAACCTCCAAAAACATTCAGTACTTC.

J is TRBJ1-5 and V is TRBV18; D is perhaps TRBD1 (6 bases). This CDR3 comprises 17 residues. Germline V gives CDR1 KGHSH, CDR2 LQKENI. The ends were cut back, 3 bases at V and 0 bases at J, with 15 bases in the middle. The CDR3 loop is CASSPTRTEYSNQPQHF. CDR3 bases: TGTGCCAGCTCACCCACAAGGACAGAATATAGCAATCAGCCCCAGCATTTT.

The chain combines TRBV4-2 with TRBJ2-5; 9 nucleotides agree with TRBD2. Trimming took 1 base from V and 3 from J; bases not matched to a gene: 6. This CDR3 has 16 amino acids. Germline CDR1 LGHNA, CDR2 YNFKEQ. The CDR3 DNA reads TGTGCCAGCAGCCAAGCGGGGGCTAGCGGGGAAGAGACCCAGTACTTC. This encodes CASSQAGASGEETQYF.

The V gene is TRBV12-5, the J gene TRBJ2-7, with 7 bases identical to TRBD1. This CDR3 contains 14 residues. CDR1 is LGHNT, CDR2 FRNRAP, per germline. J lost 5 bases, V lost 11 bases, and 15 bases had no gene match. The CDR3 region is CAGFKQGNSDEQYF. CDR3 nucleotides: TGTGCTGGATTTAAACAGGGGAACTCGGACGAGCAGTACTTC.

The genes are TRBV4-3 and TRBJ1-6; the D is unclear. Between the trimmed V and J ends, which lost 4 bases and 6 bases, there was a span of 10 bases. Germline V gene sequence: CDR1 LGHNA, CDR2 YSLEER. This CDR3 comprises 14 residues. Here the CDR3 reads CASSPRRGNSPLHF. The CDR3 DNA is TGCGCCAGCAGCCCAAGGAGAGGTAATTCACCCCTCCACTTT.

The rearrangement joins TRBV7-9 to TRBJ2-7; no reliable D call. CDR3 length: 11 residues. The V gene lost 6 bases and the J gene lost 5 bases, with 8 bases spanning the gap. The V gene's germline CDR1 is SEHNR and CDR2 FQNEAQ (reference sequence). The CDR3 DNA reads TGTGCCAGCAGGTCGCAGAACGAGCAGTACTTC. This translates into CASRSQNEQYF. The full variable domain, its missing parts supplied by reference TRBV7-9 and TRBJ2-7, is DTGVSQNPRHKITKRGQNVTFRCDPISEHNRLYWYRQTLGQGPEFLTYFQNEAQLEKSRLLSDRFSAERPKGSFSTLEIQRTEQGDSAMYLCASRSQNEQYFGPGTRLTVT.

This sequence joins TRBV12-2 and TRBJ1-3; the tabulated D call, TRBD1, remains unverified against the DNA. TRBV12-2 is noted as a pseudogene. This CDR3 region has 19 residues. CDR3 nucleotides: TGTGCAAGTCGCTTATCAGAACAGGGCCCTATTGACTCTGGAAACACCATATATTTT. Amino acids: CASRLSEQGPIDSGNTIYF.

The chain combines TRBV6-5 with TRBJ1-3, with D possibly TRBD1 on 5 matching bases. Germline-derived CDR1 and CDR2 are MNHEY and SVGAGI. CDR3 length: 13 amino acids. V lost 5 bases and J lost 4, with 9 bases in between. Here the CDR3 reads CASSRQRGNTIYF. CDR3 coding DNA: TGTGCCAGCAGTCGACAGAGAGGAAACACCATATATTTT.